This entry describes one TCR beta chain. It has no known antigen specificity. No much larger clonotype is one base removed from it; base qualities were not supplied. Donors formed part of the validation cohort, which comprised 120 or so subjects and was distinct from the first cohort of 550 to 850 subjects. The library was obtained by the immunoSEQ multiplex PCR assay. As for the authors' bioinformatics: A statistical classification framework was built for diagnosing cytomegalovirus status from the catalog of TCR beta chain sequences. The table comes from immuneACCESS by way of TCRdb, which keeps in-frame sequences with V and J called. Part of the clones is missing from these tables; in studies checked, under half for an unresolved V gene and the rest for unknown reasons. Clonal size and the V and J genes are those of that table, whereas D and trimming came from the DNA. This sample gives about 120,000 clones in total; around 89% of them show up just once. About 1.7% of the sample is in the top ten clones.

The sample originates from a study of cytomegalovirus exposure and HLA in healthy donors (TCRdb year 2017). Study-level background: According to a later analysis, the 120 or so validation repertoires were produced on the same platform as the approximately 600 repertoires of the first cohort. The aim of the study was to test whether cataloging public T cell receptors could identify signatures of past pathogen exposure. In addition to the first cohort of 666 subjects, a separate validation cohort of 120 different subjects was used. To predict cytomegalovirus infection status, the study brought together high-throughput TCR immunosequencing, statistical association of individual TCRs with disease status, and machine learning.

The junction shows trimming of 0 bases on V and 4 bases on J, plus 12 bases between the germline ends. CDR1 KGHSH and CDR2 LQKENI were looked up in the germline V gene. From the cysteine up to the phenylalanine, the CDR3 has a length of 15 residues. Solely the CDR3 DNA is kept, with 45 bases framed from the first base. Overall results and qualifications from the work: Most TCR sequences were observed very rarely across donors, whereas some public TCRs were present in many individuals. The authors suggested that the approach could potentially be extended to other disease states and immunological phenotypes. A total of some 180 TCR beta chains were listed by the study as associated with cytomegalovirus. The validation cohort had no HLA typing available for a later analysis, so co-occurrence within that cohort was assessed over all 130 or so repertoires. The classifier was reported to diagnose cytomegalovirus status with high specificity and sensitivity in both the original cohort and the validation cohort. A few of the identified cytomegalovirus-associated TCR beta chains were confirmed in vitro to be specific for cytomegalovirus antigens. A later analysis found that TCRs clustered in the first cohort also tended to co-occur in the 120 validation repertoires, with just under 95% of cluster scores above 0.

The sample consisted of PBMCs. This receptor chain uses TRBV18 and TRBJ1-2; tentative D gene TRBD1, with 5 bases matching. The sequence derives from a man aged 18 to 29 in good health and CMV-seronegative. The CDR3 protein: CASSPPQGQIYGYTF. The DNA sequence follows: TGTGCCAGCTCACCACCGCAGGGCCAAATCTATGGCTACACCTTC. With all but the CDR3 taken from the reference TRBV18 and TRBJ1-2 genes, the full variable domain is: NAGVMQNPRHLVRRRGQEARLRCSPMKGHSHVYWYRQLPEEGLKFMVYLQKENIIDESGMPKERFSAEFPKEGPSILRIQQVVRGDSAAYFCASSPPQGQIYGYTFGSGTRLTVV.